This T cell receptor beta chain was retrieved from a study of regulatory T cells in long-lasting Graves disease. Overall study findings and caveats: Persistent disease showed a preference for TRBV28, TRBJ1-2 and TRBJ2-5.

There are 15 residues in the CDR3. Per germline, CDR1 MNHEY and CDR2 SVGEGT. V was shortened by 2 bases and J by 2 bases, with 13 bases between the two germline ends. Time point specified: newly diagnosed GD, antithyroid drugs for less than 3 months. Scientists built the TCR library using RNA that was extracted from PBMCs. Staff took around 9.7 milliliters of peripheral blood and put it into EDTA tubes. Arm-PCR of CDR3 regions with iRepertoire HTBI primers generated TCR beta libraries. TCRdb used MiXCR to reprocess the multiplex PCR reads, holding one entry per CDR3 protein. The sample shows 400,000 to 500,000 distinct CDR3 sequences, approximately 16% of them seen only once. Many counts were recorded for this clonotype. Its matching antigen is unknown. These same records also appear under a second study, on T cells in Graves' hyperthyroidism and ophthalmopathy.

The source was peripheral blood mononuclear cells (PBMCs), collected at new diagnosis, from a patient treated with antithyroid drugs. This clonotype was sampled from a woman aged 40 to 50 with Graves disease. V usage is TRBV6-2 or TRBV6-3 and J usage is TRBJ2-7; tentative D call: TRBD1 (6 bases). CDR3 amino acids: CASSYGQGLPYEQYF. CDR3 in DNA: TGTGCCAGCAGTTACGGGCAGGGGCTTCCCTACGAGCAGTACTTC.